This T cell receptor (beta chain) came from a study of CD8 T cells in ankylosing spondylitis. The CDR3 runs 14 residues. V was shortened by 0 bases and J by 7 bases, with 12 bases between the two germline ends. Germline values: CDR1 LNHNV, CDR2 YYDKDF (reference sequence). This clonotype was seen ten or more times. Its target is not known. Study-level points and caveats: Clones linked to the disease showed a CD8+ phenotype. They occurred at relatively low frequencies in peripheral blood.

TCRdb reprocessed the 5' RACE reads with MiXCR, giving one entry per CDR3 protein. The top ten hold less than 0.75% of the sample, which has a few hundred thousand distinct CDR3 sequences, roughly a quarter seen once. This sequence originates from a male donor with ankylosing spondylitis or in good health (not recorded which). Sequenced sample: blood, either unsorted or a sorted T cell fraction (not recorded which). This chain uses TRBV15 with TRBJ1-2; the D gene is possibly TRBD1 (5 bases). DNA for the CDR3: TGTGCCACCAGCAGAGATGAGGGGCTAGTTGGCTACACCTTC. It encodes CATSRDEGLVGYTF. Variable domain in full (rest from reference TRBV15 and TRBJ1-2): DAMVIQNPRYQVTQFGKPVTLSCSQTLNHNVMYWYQQKSSQAPKLLFHYYDKDFNNEADTPDNFQSRRPNTSFCFLDIRSPGLGDTAMYLCATSRDEGLVGYTFGSGTRLTVV.